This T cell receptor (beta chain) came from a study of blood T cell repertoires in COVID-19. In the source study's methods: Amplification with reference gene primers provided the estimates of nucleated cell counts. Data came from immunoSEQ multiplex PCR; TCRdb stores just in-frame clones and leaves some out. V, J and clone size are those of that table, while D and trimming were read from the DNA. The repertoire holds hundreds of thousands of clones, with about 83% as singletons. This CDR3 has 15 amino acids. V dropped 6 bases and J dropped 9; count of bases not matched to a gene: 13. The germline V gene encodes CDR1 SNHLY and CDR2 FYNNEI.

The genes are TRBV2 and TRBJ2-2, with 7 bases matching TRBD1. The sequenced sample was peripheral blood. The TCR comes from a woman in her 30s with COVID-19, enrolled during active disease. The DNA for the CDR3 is TGTGCCAGCAGCCCTTCCGGGACAGTAAAAAGGGAGCTGTTTTTT. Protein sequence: CASSPSGTVKRELFF.